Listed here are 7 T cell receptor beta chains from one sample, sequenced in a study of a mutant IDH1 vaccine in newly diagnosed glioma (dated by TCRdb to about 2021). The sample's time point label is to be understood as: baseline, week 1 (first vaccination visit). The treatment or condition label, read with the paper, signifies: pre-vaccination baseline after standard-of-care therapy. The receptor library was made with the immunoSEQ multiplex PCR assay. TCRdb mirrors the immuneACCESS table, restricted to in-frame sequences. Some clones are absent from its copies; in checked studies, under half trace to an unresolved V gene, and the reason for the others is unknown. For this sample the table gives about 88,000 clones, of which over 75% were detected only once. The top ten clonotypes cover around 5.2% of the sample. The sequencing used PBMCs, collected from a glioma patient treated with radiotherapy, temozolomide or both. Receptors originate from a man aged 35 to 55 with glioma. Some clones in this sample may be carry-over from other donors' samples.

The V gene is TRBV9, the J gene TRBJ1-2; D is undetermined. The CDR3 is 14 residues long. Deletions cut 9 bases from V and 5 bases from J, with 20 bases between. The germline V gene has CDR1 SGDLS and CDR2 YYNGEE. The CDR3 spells CATAEGLAGYGYTF. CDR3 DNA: TGTGCCACCGCAGAAGGCCTCGCGGGGTATGGCTACACCTTC.

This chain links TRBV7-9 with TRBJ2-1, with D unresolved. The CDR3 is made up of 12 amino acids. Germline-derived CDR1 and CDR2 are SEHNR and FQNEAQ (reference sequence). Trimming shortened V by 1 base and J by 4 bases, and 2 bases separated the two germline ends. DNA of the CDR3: TGTGCCAGCAGCTTAGGGTACAATGAGCAGTTCTTC. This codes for CASSLGYNEQFF.

The CDR3 coding sequence is TGTGCCAGCAGTCTGGACGGGGCGGGTCGGTCCTACACCTTC. Translation gives CASSLDGAGRSYTF. This rearrangement joins TRBV28 to TRBJ1-2; D perhaps matches TRBD1 (5 bases). The germline CDR1 and CDR2 sequences are MDHEN and SYDVKM. The CDR3 is 14 amino acids. With 5 bases removed from V and 10 bases from J, the gap between germline ends came to 20 bases.

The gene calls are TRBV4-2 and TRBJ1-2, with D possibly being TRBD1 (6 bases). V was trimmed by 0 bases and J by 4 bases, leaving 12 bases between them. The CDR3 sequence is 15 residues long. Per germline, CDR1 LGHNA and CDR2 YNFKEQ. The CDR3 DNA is TGTGCCAGCAGCCAAGAAGTTGGGACAAGCTATGGCTACACCTTC. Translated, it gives CASSQEVGTSYGYTF.

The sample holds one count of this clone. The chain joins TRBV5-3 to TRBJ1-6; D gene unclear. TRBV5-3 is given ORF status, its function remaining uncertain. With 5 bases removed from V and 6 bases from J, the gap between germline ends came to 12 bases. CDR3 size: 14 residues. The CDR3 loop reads CARRYARGNSPLHF. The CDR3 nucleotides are TGTGCCAGAAGGTACGCCCGCGGTAATTCACCCCTCCACTTT.

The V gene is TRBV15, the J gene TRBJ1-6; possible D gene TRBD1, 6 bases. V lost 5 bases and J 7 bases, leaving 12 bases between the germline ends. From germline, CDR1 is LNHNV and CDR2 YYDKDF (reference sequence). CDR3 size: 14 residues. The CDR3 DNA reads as TGTGCCACCAGCGCATACAGGGAAAATTCACCCCTCCACTTT. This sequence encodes CATSAYRENSPLHF.

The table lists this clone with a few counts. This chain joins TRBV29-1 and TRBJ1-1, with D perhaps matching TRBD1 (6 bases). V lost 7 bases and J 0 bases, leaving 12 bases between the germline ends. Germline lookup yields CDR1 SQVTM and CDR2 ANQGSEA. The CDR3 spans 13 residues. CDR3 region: CSDLDSLNTEAFF. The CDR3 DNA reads TGCAGCGACCTGGACAGCTTGAACACTGAAGCTTTCTTT.